Below, one T cell receptor beta chain is given with its context. Its matching antigen is unknown. These data are taken from a study of cytomegalovirus exposure and HLA in healthy donors. Across the study: HLA-typed donors were the source of about 85 million unique TCRs held in an early data release. General observations from the study: On later analysis, the bulk of CMV-associated TCR beta chains appeared to be HLA-restricted.

The length of the CDR3 is 16 residues. Germline-derived CDR1 and CDR2 are MNHNY and SVGAGI (reference sequence). J lost 1 base, V lost 6 bases, and 10 bases had no gene match. Use of 60 Vbeta and 13 Jbeta primers characterized the PCR. Produced via immunoSEQ multiplex PCR; TCRdb's table is partial and in-frame only. Of about 140,000 clones detected, 65% to 85% appear once; the ten largest clones hold 3.5% to 5.5%. The clonotype was recovered from a woman aged 40 to 50 in good health and CMV-seropositive. The rearrangement uses TRBV6-6 and TRBJ2-7; 9 bases fit TRBD2. Material: PBMCs. The CDR3, as DNA: TGTGCCAGCAGCGGTAGCGGGAGATCTGGATCCTACGAGCAGTACTTC. The encoded protein is CASSGSGRSGSYEQYF.